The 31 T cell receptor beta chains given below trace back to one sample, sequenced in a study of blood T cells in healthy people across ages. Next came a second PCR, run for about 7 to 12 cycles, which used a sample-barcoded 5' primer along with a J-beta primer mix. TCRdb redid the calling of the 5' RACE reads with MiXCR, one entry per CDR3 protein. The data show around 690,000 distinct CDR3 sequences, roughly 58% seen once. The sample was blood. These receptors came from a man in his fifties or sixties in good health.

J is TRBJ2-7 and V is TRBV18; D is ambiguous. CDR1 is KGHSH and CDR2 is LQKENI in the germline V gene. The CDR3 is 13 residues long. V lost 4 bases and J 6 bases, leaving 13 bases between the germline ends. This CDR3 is CASSLKPASEQYF. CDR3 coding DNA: TGTGCCAGCTCACTGAAACCGGCCTCCGAGCAGTACTTC.

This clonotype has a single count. The CDR3 is CASSLAAGGQVAYEQYF. CDR3 DNA sequence: TGTGCCAGCAGCTTAGCCGCTGGGGGACAGGTGGCCTACGAGCAGTACTTC. The chain employs TRBV11-2 and TRBJ2-7; 8 nucleotides line up with TRBD1. Germline lookup yields CDR1 SGHAT and CDR2 FQNNGV. V gave up 1 base and J gave up 2 bases; unmatched junction bases: 10. The CDR3 has 17 amino acids.

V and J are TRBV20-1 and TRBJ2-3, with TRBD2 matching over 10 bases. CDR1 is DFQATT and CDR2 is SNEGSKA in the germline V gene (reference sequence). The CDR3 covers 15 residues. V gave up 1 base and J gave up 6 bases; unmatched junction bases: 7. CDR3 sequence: CSARGSGGAIDTQYF. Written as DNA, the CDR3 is TGCAGTGCTAGAGGCAGCGGGGGGGCAATCGATACGCAGTATTTT.

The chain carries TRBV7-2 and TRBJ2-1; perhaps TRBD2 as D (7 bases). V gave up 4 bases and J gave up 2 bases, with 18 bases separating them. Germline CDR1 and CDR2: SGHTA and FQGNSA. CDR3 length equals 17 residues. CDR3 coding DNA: TGTGCCAGCAGCTCCCGGGGGGCGGGGGCTCCCTACAATGAGCAGTTCTTC. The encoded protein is CASSSRGAGAPYNEQFF.

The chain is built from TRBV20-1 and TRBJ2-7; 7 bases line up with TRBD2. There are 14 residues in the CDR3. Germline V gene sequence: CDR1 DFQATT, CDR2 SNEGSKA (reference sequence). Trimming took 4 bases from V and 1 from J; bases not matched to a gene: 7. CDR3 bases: TGCAGTGCTACGACTAGCTGGGGATCCTACGAGCAGTACTTC. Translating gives CSATTSWGSYEQYF.

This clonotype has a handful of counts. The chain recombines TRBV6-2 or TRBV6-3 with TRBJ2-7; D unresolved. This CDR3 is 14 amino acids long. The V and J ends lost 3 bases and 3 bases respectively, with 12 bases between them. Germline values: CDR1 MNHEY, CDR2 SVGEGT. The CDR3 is CASSYFQLNYEQYF. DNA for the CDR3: TGTGCCAGCAGTTATTTTCAGCTTAACTACGAGCAGTACTTC.

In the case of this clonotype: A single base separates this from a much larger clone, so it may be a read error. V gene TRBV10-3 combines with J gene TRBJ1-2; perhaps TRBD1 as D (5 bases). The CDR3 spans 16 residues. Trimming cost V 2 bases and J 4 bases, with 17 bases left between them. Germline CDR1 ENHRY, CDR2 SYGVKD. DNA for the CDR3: TGTGCCATCAGTGAGATGGCGGTGGGGGGGTCCTATGGCTACACCTTC. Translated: CAISEMAVGGSYGYTF.

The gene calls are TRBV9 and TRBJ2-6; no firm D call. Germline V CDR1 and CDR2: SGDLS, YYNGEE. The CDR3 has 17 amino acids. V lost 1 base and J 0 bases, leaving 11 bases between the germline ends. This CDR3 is CASSVTASFSGANVLTF. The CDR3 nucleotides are TGTGCCAGCAGCGTAACAGCCAGCTTCTCTGGGGCCAACGTCCTGACTTTC. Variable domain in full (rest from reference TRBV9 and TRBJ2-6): DSGVTQTPKHLITATGQRVTLRCSPRSGDLSVYWYQQSLDQGLQFLIQYYNGEERAKGNILERFSAQQFPDLHSELNLSSLELGDSALYFCASSVTASFSGANVLTFGAGSRLTVL.

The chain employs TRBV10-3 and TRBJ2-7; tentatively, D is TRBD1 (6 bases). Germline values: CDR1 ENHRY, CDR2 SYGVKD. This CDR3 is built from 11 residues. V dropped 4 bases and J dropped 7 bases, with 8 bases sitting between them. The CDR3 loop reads CAISADREQYF. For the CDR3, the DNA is TGTGCCATCAGTGCTGACAGGGAGCAGTACTTC.

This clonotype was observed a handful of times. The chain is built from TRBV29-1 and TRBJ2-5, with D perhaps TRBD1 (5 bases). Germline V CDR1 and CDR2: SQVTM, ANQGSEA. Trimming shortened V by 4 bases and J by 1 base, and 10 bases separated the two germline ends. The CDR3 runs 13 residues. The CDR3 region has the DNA TGCAGCGTTGGGGGCCGATTCCAAGAGACCCAGTACTTC. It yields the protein CSVGGRFQETQYF.

The CDR3 sequence: CASSQELAGARIQETQYF. The CDR3 nucleotides read TGCGCCAGCAGCCAAGAACTAGCGGGGGCCAGAATCCAAGAGACCCAGTACTTC. The V gene is TRBV4-1, the J gene TRBJ2-5, with 11 bases aligning to TRBD2. Trimming cost V 0 bases and J 1 base; bases outside gene matches: 7. This CDR3 has 18 residues. CDR1 and CDR2 (germline): MGHRA, YSYEKL.

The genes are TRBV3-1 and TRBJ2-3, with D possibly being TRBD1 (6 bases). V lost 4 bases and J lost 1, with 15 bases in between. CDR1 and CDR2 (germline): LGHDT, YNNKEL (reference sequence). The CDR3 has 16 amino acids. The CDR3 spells CASSPSAWGRTDTQYF. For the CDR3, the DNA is TGTGCCAGCAGCCCGTCTGCTTGGGGGCGCACAGATACGCAGTATTTT.

The CDR3 nucleotides read TGTGCCAGCAGCATAGACCTCAATGAGCAGTTCTTC. Amino acids: CASSIDLNEQFF. The rearrangement joins TRBV7-2 to TRBJ2-1; D is undetermined. Between the trimmed V and J ends, which lost 5 bases and 6 bases, there was a span of 8 bases. From germline, CDR1 is SGHTA and CDR2 FQGNSA. The CDR3 is made up of 12 amino acids.

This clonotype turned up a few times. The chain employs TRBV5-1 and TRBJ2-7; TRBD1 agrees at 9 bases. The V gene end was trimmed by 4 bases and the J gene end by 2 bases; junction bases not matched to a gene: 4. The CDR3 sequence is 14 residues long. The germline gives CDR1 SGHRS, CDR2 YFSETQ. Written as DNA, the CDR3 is TGCGCCAGCAGCGGCCGGGACAGGGCCTACGAGCAGTACTTC. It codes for CASSGRDRAYEQYF.

The CDR3 nucleotides are TGCATCCTTCTGACGCCCGCGGCCCCCCATGGCTACACCTTC. Protein sequence: CILLTPAAPHGYTF. V is TRBV29-1 and J is TRBJ1-2, with D hard to call. Germline V gives CDR1 SQVTM, CDR2 ANQGSEA. The CDR3 has 14 residues.

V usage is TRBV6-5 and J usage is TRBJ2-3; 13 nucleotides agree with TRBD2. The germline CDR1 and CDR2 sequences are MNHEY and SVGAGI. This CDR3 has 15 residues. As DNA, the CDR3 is TGTGTCATCACCGGGACTAGCGGGAAGACAGATACGCAGTATTTT. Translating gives CVITGTSGKTDTQYF.

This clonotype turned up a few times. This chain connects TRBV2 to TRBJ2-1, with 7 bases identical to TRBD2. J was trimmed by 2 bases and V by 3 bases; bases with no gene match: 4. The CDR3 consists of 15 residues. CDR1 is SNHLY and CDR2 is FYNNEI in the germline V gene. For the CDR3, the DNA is TGTGCCAGCAGTGAGGGGCTAGCGGCCTACAATGAGCAGTTCTTC. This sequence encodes CASSEGLAAYNEQFF.

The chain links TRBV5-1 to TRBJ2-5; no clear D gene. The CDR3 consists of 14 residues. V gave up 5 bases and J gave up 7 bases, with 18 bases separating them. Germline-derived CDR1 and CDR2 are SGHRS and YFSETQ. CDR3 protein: CASSSSTSLGTQYF. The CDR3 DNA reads TGCGCCAGCAGTTCGTCGACCTCCCTGGGGACCCAGTACTTC.

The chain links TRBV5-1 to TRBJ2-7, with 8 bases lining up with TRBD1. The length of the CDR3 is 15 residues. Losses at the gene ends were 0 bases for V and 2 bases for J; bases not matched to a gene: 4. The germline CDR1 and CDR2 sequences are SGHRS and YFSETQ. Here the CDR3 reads CASSLDRDRTYEQYF. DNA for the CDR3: TGCGCCAGCAGCTTGGACCGGGACAGGACCTACGAGCAGTACTTC.

Here the CDR3 reads CASSTRADTQYF. The DNA for the CDR3 is TGTGCCAGCAGTACCCGGGCAGATACGCAGTATTTT. This chain links TRBV6-5 with TRBJ2-3; D gene unclear. CDR1 and CDR2 from the germline V gene are MNHEY and SVGAGI. CDR3 size: 12 residues. Trimming cost V 5 bases and J 4 bases, with 7 bases left between them.

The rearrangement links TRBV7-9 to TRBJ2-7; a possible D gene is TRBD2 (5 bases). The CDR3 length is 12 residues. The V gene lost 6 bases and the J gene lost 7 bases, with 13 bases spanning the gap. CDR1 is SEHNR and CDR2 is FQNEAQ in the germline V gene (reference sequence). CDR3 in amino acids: CASSLTGWEQYF. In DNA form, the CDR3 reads TGTGCCAGCAGTCTCACGGGGTGGGAGCAGTACTTC.

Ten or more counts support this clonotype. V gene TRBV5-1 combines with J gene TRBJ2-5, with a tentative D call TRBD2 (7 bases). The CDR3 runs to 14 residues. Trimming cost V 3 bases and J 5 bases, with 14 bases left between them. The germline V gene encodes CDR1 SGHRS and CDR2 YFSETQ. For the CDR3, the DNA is TGCGCCAGCAGCTCGCTCGGGGGGCTGGAGACCCAGTACTTC. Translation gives CASSSLGGLETQYF.

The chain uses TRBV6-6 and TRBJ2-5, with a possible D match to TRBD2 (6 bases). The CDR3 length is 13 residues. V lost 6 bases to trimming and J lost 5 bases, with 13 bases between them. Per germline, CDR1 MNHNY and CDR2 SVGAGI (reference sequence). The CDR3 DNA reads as TGTGCCAGCAGGCGCGGGGTGGGGGAGACCCAGTACTTC. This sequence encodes CASRRGVGETQYF.

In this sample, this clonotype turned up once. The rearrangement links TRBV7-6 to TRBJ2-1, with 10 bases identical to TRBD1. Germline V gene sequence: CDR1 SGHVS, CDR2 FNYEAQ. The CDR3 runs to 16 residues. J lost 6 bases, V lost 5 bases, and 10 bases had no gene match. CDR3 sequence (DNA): TGTGCCAGCAGCCCGCCGGGACAGGGGTACAGCAATGAGCAGTTCTTC. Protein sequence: CASSPPGQGYSNEQFF.

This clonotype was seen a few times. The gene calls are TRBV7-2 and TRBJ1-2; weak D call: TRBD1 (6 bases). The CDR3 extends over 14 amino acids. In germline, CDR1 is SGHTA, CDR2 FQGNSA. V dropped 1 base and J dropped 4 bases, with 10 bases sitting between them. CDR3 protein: CASSLVGQVYGYTF. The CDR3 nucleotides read TGTGCCAGCAGCTTAGTGGGACAAGTCTATGGCTACACCTTC.

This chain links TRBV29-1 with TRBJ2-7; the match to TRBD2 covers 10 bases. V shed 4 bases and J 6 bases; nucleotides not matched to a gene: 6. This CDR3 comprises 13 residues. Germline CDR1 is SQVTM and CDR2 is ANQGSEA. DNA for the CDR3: TGCAGCGTTGGGCACGGACTAGCGGCCGAGCAGTACTTC. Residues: CSVGHGLAAEQYF.

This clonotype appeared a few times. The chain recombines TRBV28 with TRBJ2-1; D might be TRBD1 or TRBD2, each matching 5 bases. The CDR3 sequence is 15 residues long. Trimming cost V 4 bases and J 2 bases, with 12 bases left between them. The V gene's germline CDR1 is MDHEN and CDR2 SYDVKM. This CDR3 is CASSYGTYAYNEQFF. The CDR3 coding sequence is TGTGCCAGCAGTTACGGGACCTACGCCTACAATGAGCAGTTCTTC.

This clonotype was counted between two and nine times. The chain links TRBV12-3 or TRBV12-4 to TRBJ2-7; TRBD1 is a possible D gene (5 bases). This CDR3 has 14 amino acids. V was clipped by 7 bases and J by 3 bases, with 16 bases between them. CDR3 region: CASNFQGPDYEQYF. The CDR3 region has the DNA TGTGCCAGCAATTTTCAGGGCCCTGACTACGAGCAGTACTTC.

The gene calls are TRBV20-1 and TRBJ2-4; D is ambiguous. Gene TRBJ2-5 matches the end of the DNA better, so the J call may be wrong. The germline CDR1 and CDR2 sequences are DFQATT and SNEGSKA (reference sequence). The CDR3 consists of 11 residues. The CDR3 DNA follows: TGCAGTGCTATCCTTAGCGAGACCCAGTACTTC. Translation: CSAILSETQYF.

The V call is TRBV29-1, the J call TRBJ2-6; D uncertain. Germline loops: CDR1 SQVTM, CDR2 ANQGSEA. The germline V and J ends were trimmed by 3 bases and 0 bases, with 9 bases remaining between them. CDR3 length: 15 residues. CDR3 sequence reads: CSVDSQPSGANVLTF. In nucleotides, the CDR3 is TGCAGCGTTGACTCACAACCCTCTGGGGCCAACGTCCTGACTTTC.

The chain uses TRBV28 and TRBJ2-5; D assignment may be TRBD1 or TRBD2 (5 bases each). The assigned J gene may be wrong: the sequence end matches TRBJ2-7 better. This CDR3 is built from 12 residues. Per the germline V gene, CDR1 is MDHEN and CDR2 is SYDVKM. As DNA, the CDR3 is TGTGCCAGCAAAAAGGGACGTTACGAGCAGTACTTC. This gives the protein CASKKGRYEQYF.